This T cell receptor (beta chain) was recorded in a study of T cell repertoires in cytomegalovirus infection. Study background: The authors used CMV epitopes that were HLA-C-restricted (recently identified) and HLA-B-restricted (well studied).

Per the germline V gene, CDR1 is LGHNA and CDR2 is YSLEER. The V end lost 1 base, the J end lost 3 bases, and 9 bases lay between the germline ends. This CDR3 has 14 residues. Using its own MiXCR run on the reads, TCRdb lists one record per CDR3 protein. The sample contains 650,000 to 900,000 distinct CDR3 sequences, just under 30% of which appear only once. Turning to this clonotype: The antigen is not known.

V is TRBV4-3 and J is TRBJ1-1; no definite D call. The source of this sequence is a human donor in good health (CMV status not recorded). Some clones in this sample may be carry-over from other donors' samples. The sequencing used cultured CD8+ T cells from PBMCs, collected from culture after CMV antigen stimulation. The CDR3 bases are TGCGCCAGCAGCCAAGGGAACCGTGACACTGAAGCTTTCTTT. Its translation: CASSQGNRDTEAFF.